The clone carrying this TCR beta chain was seen many times. Its antigen is unknown. Germline CDR1 and CDR2: SQVTM and ANQGSEA. V gave up 6 bases and J gave up 6 bases; unmatched junction bases: 14. The CDR3 extends over 15 amino acids. Investigators took RNA and DNA out together from about 21-30 mg of unsorted bulk tissue. Cases comprised patients with primary liver carcinoma who received surgical resection. Patients carried chronic HBV infection without prior treatment. TCR beta cDNA came from about 0.45 ug total RNA, primed with a constant-region primer. Three nested multiplex PCR rounds of slightly modified ARM-PCR generated TCR beta libraries. Rounds one and two of PCR, each of 10 cycles, were primed with TRBV1-TRBV30 forward primers and a C-beta reverse primer. MiXCR was run by TCRdb on the multiplex PCR reads, yielding one entry per CDR3 protein. The table includes about 130,000 distinct CDR3 sequences, roughly three fifths detected once.

This entry belongs to a study of tumor-infiltrating lymphocytes in primary liver carcinoma. The study's findings and limits: Tumors reached a significantly greater top-250-clone fraction than blood did (p = 0.039).

This chain links TRBV29-1 with TRBJ2-3, with TRBD1 matching 8 bases. Sequenced material: liver tumor tissue from sampling region 3. Subset in this sample: tumor region T3, left-lateral pole. The TCR comes from a woman aged 55-75 years with primary liver carcinoma and hepatitis B virus infection. CDR3 nucleotide sequence: TGCAGCGTGGCCTGGGGGCAGGGGGCGGGGGATACGCAGTATTTT. Translating gives CSVAWGQGAGDTQYF.